Sequencing of this T cell receptor beta chain was carried out in a study of shared clonotypes between healthy human individuals. The run depth of the assay was deep. Assay used: immunoSEQ multiplex PCR; TCRdb lists only in-frame clones, some missing. In the table there are around 720,000 clones, 73% of which are singletons. The V gene lost 6 bases and the J gene lost 6 bases, with 21 bases spanning the gap. Germline loops: CDR1 SQVTM, CDR2 ANQGSEA. The CDR3 is 14 residues long. The sample comprised memory CD4+ T cells sorted from blood. Subset indicated: CD45RA-negative fraction. V and J are TRBV29-1 and TRBJ2-7, with no clear D. The receptor's source is a woman younger than 45 in good health. This CDR3 is CSVGPRPYLPEQYF. Written as DNA, the CDR3 is TGCAGCGTCGGGCCGAGGCCCTACCTACCCGAGCAGTACTTC.